Below, 13 T cell receptor beta chains from the same sample are listed, as sequenced in a study of regulatory T cells in long-lasting Graves disease. As to time point: newly diagnosed GD, antithyroid drugs for less than 3 months. Making the TCR library involved RNA that had been extracted from PBMCs. Construction of the TCR beta libraries employed iRepertoire HTBI primers in conjunction with Arm-PCR of CDR3 regions. TCRdb itself ran the multiplex PCR reads through MiXCR, one entry per CDR3 protein. The table shows some 250,000 distinct CDR3 sequences, with just over 20% occurring only once. The material sequenced was peripheral blood mononuclear cells (PBMCs), taken at new diagnosis, from a patient treated with antithyroid drugs. The source of these receptors is a female donor with Graves disease.

This clonotype was recorded many times. The rearrangement joins TRBV4-2 to TRBJ2-1; 7 bases match TRBD2. V lost 1 base and J lost 6; bases outside the gene matches: 6. The CDR3 is made up of 15 amino acids. CDR1 is LGHNA, CDR2 YNFKEQ, per germline. The CDR3 region has the DNA TGTGCCAGCAGCCAAGTTGGCGGGGGTCTCAATGAGCAGTTCTTC. Its translation is CASSQVGGGLNEQFF.

The sample holds many counts of this clonotype. The chain carries TRBV7-3 and TRBJ2-1, with TRBD2 matching over 12 bases. The junction had 17 bases not matched to a gene; V was cut back by 6 bases and J by 5 bases. Germline V lookup: CDR1 SGHTA, CDR2 FQGTGA. The CDR3 totals 19 residues. CDR3 sequence reads: CASSRPGTSGSKGHNEQFF. The CDR3 bases are TGTGCCAGCAGTCGTCCCGGGACTAGCGGGTCAAAGGGCCACAATGAGCAGTTCTTC.

This clonotype appeared many times. The chain carries TRBV5-1 and TRBJ2-7; tentatively, D is TRBD1 (5 bases). There are 14 residues in the CDR3. Per the germline V gene, CDR1 is SGHRS and CDR2 is YFSETQ. Trimming stripped 5 bases from V and 3 bases from J, with 15 bases between. The CDR3 loop reads CASRDTKGNYEQYF. The DNA of the CDR3 is TGCGCCAGCAGGGACACGAAGGGAAACTACGAGCAGTACTTC.

There are many counts of this clonotype. The chain recombines TRBV2 with TRBJ2-1, with 8 bases identical to TRBD2. Germline assignment: CDR1 SNHLY and CDR2 FYNNEI. CDR3 length: 15 amino acids. With 6 bases clipped from V and 10 bases from J, the junction kept 14 bases outside the gene matches. CDR3 sequence reads: CASSETGREDREQFF. In DNA, the CDR3 is TGTGCCAGCAGCGAAACCGGGCGGGAGGATCGCGAGCAGTTCTTC.

This clonotype was counted between two and nine times. This chain uses TRBV20-1 with TRBJ2-3; no definite D call. The V end was cut by 0 bases, the J end by 7 bases, with 8 bases between. The CDR3 runs 12 residues. Germline-derived CDR1 and CDR2 are DFQATT and SNEGSKA (reference sequence). CDR3 bases: TGCAGTGCTAGAGACCCACGGAATACGCAGTATTTT. Amino acid sequence: CSARDPRNTQYF.

In this sample, this clonotype turned up once. CDR3 in amino acids: CASRRGQDNQPQHF. The CDR3 DNA reads as TGTGCCAGCAGGCGGGGACAGGACAATCAGCCCCAGCATTTT. The V gene is TRBV2, the J gene TRBJ1-5; TRBD1 matches 8 bases. The J segment lost 3 bases and the V segment lost 6 bases, leaving 4 bases of the junction unmatched. Germline loops: CDR1 SNHLY, CDR2 FYNNEI. CDR3 size: 14 residues.

On this clonotype itself: A far larger clone is one nucleotide away, so this likely arose from a read error. The rearrangement joins TRBV7-2 to TRBJ2-3; D possibly corresponds to TRBD1 (6 bases). The CDR3 covers 16 residues. Germline V gene data show CDR1 as SGHTA and CDR2 as FQGNSA. Trimming removed 5 bases from V and 5 bases from J, with 20 bases in between. DNA for the CDR3: TGTGCCAGCAGCGCCGGGACACTAGGTATTCGAGATACGCAGTATTTT. Its translation is CASSAGTLGIRDTQYF.

In its sample, this clonotype was seen a few times. A much larger clone is a single base away; this may be a read error. It is likely a read error, because the conserved phenylalanine at the end of the CDR3 is missing. The chain recombines TRBV12-3 or TRBV12-4 with TRBJ1-1; D might be TRBD1 (5 bases). Trimming pared 5 bases from V and 4 bases from J, leaving 11 bases between. The CDR3 runs 13 residues. CDR3 bases: TGTGCCAGCAGTGGGGCATGGGGCACTGAAGCTTTCTCT. It yields the protein CASSGAWGTEAFS.

Ten or more counts support this clonotype. The V and J genes are TRBV28 and TRBJ1-5; maybe TRBD1 (5 bases). Trimming took off 2 bases at V and 0 bases at J, with 26 bases between the two ends. Germline CDR1 reads MDHEN; CDR2 reads SYDVKM. The CDR3 length is 21 residues. The CDR3 DNA reads as TGTGCCAGCAGTTTAGAGTCAGGGCAGGGTCGATTTCAGTATAGCAATCAGCCCCAGCATTTT. This sequence encodes CASSLESGQGRFQYSNQPQHF.

The sample holds many counts of this clonotype. The chain joins TRBV7-2 to TRBJ2-5, with 8 bases matching TRBD1. The V segment lost 5 bases and the J segment 1 base; nucleotides outside the gene matches: 3. CDR3 length equals 14 residues. Germline V gene sequence: CDR1 SGHTA, CDR2 FQGNSA. CDR3 bases: TGTGCCAGCAGCCGACAGGGGTCCCAAGAGACCCAGTACTTC. Its translation: CASSRQGSQETQYF. The full variable domain, in which reference TRBV7-2 and TRBJ2-5 provide the parts outside the CDR3, is GAGVSQSPSNKVTEKGKDVELRCDPISGHTALYWYRQSLGQGLEFLIYFQGNSAPDKSGLPSDRFSAERTGGSVSTLTIQRTQQEDSAVYLCASSRQGSQETQYFGPGTRLLVL.

This clonotype came up many times. The junction departs from the called germline gene at one end, perhaps through a read error. The chain couples TRBV5-1 to TRBJ2-5, with D tentatively TRBD2 (5 bases). Germline lookup yields CDR1 SGHRS and CDR2 YFSETQ. The CDR3 extends over 14 amino acids. The CDR3 is CASSLTGVQETQYF. Here the CDR3 DNA reads TGTGCCAGCAGTCTCACCGGGGTCCAAGAGACCCAGTACTTC. Supplemented by reference TRBV5-1 and TRBJ2-5, the full variable domain reads KAGVTQTPRYLIKTRGQQVTLSCSPISGHRSVSWYQQTPGQGLQFLFEYFSETQRNKGNFPGRFSGRQFSNSRSEMNVSTLELGDSALYLCASSLTGVQETQYFGPGTRLLVL.

This clonotype has a count of ten or more. This chain links TRBV27 with TRBJ2-6, with unresolved D. Trimming pared 6 bases from V and 2 bases from J, leaving 8 bases between. The CDR3 has 14 residues. Germline V gene data show CDR1 as MNHEY and CDR2 as SMNVEV (reference sequence). CDR3 bases: TGTGCCAGCAGCCGTTCGGCTGGGGCCAACGTCCTGACTTTC. This encodes CASSRSAGANVLTF.

Comment on this clonotype: A much bigger clone sits one base away, suggesting this may be a read error. CDR3 nucleotide sequence: TGTACCAGCAGCGTAGAGTGGGACAGTGGAGAGACCCAGTACTTC. This translates into CTSSVEWDSGETQYF. The chain recombines TRBV9 with TRBJ2-3; 7 bases map to TRBD1. Gene TRBJ2-5 matches the end of the DNA better, so the J call may be wrong. The CDR3 extends over 15 amino acids. Per germline, CDR1 SGDLS and CDR2 YYNGEE.